Presented here are 32 T cell receptor beta chains from one specimen sequenced in a study of blood T cell repertoires in COVID-19. This table comes from immunoSEQ multiplex PCR, and its TCRdb copy is limited to in-frame clones, with some not included. The data hold some 110,000 clones, with roughly 84% observed a single time. The sample consisted of PBMCs or T cells enriched from blood (not recorded which). The receptor set was obtained from a woman in her 30s who had recovered from COVID-19.

This CDR3 is CASSIQRSYGYTF. The CDR3 bases are TGTGCCAGTAGTATACAGCGGAGCTATGGCTACACCTTC. The rearrangement joins TRBV19 to TRBJ1-2; D gene unclear. CDR3 size: 13 residues. Germline CDR1 and CDR2: LNHDA and SQIVND (reference sequence). The V and J ends lost 2 bases and 4 bases respectively, with 8 bases between them. Full variable domain (missing parts from reference TRBV19 and TRBJ1-2): DGGITQSPKYLFRKEGQNVTLSCEQNLNHDAMYWYRQDPGQGLRLIYYSQIVNDFQKGDIAEGYSVSREKKESFPLTVTSAQKNPTAFYLCASSIQRSYGYTFGSGTRLTVV.

The chain couples TRBV5-6 to TRBJ2-5; TRBD2 aligns across 9 bases. Germline CDR1 and CDR2: SGHDT and YYEEEE. This CDR3 has 14 residues. The ends lost 5 bases at V and 1 base at J; junction bases unmatched: 3. CDR3 sequence: CASRLLAGQETQYF. CDR3 bases: TGTGCCAGCAGGTTACTAGCGGGCCAAGAGACCCAGTACTTC. The entire variable domain, with the rest obtained from reference TRBV5-6 and TRBJ2-5, is as follows: DAGVTQSPTHLIKTRGQQVTLRCSPKSGHDTVSWYQQALGQGPQFIFQYYEEEERQRGNFPDRFSGHQFPNYSSELNVNALLLGDSALYLCASRLLAGQETQYFGPGTRLLVL.

The rearrangement links TRBV28 to TRBJ2-1; TRBD1 matches 8 bases. CDR1 and CDR2 (germline): MDHEN, SYDVKM. The J segment lost 7 bases and the V segment lost 6 bases, leaving 11 bases of the junction unmatched. The CDR3 consists of 15 residues. The CDR3 protein is CASRPGQGRRNEQFF. As DNA, the CDR3 is TGTGCCAGCAGACCAGGACAGGGAAGGAGGAATGAGCAGTTCTTC.

The chain combines TRBV15 with TRBJ2-7, with a possible D match to TRBD1 (6 bases). The CDR3 has 14 residues. Trimming removed 4 bases from V and 4 bases from J, with 14 bases in between. Germline CDR1 and CDR2: LNHNV and YYDKDF (reference sequence). The CDR3 DNA is TGTGCCACCAGCACCCGGGACATTAGGTACGAGCAGTACTTC. This codes for CATSTRDIRYEQYF. Variable domain in full (rest from reference TRBV15 and TRBJ2-7): DAMVIQNPRYQVTQFGKPVTLSCSQTLNHNVMYWYQQKSSQAPKLLFHYYDKDFNNEADTPDNFQSRRPNTSFCFLDIRSPGLGDTAMYLCATSTRDIRYEQYFGPGTRLTVT.

The CDR3 sequence is CASSTPRGQSYEQYF. In DNA, the CDR3 is TGTGCCAGCAGTACCCCTCGGGGACAGTCCTACGAGCAGTACTTC. V gene TRBV6-2 or TRBV6-3 combines with J gene TRBJ2-7; 7 bases agree with TRBD1. The CDR3 spans 15 residues. Germline CDR1 is MNHEY and CDR2 is SVGEGT. Trimming took 5 bases from V and 1 from J; bases not matched to a gene: 8.

The V call is TRBV9, the J call TRBJ2-2, with 12 positions matching TRBD1. Trimming at V came to 3 bases and at J to 7 bases, leaving 7 bases not matched to a gene. CDR1 and CDR2 from the germline V gene are SGDLS and YYNGEE. CDR3 size: 16 residues. CDR3 loop: CASSGDRGLGSGELFF. The CDR3 DNA is TGTGCCAGCAGCGGGGACAGGGGGCTGGGTAGCGGGGAGCTGTTTTTT.

This chain joins TRBV27 and TRBJ2-1; perhaps TRBD2 as D (5 bases). Germline values: CDR1 MNHEY, CDR2 SMNVEV (reference sequence). The CDR3 is 16 amino acids. V was clipped by 6 bases and J by 10 bases, with 25 bases between them. CDR3 loop: CASRTNARLKLQEQFF. The CDR3 region has the DNA TGTGCCAGCAGAACCAACGCGAGACTAAAACTTCAGGAGCAGTTCTTC.

The V call is TRBV12-3 or TRBV12-4, the J call TRBJ2-5; D uncertain. V was trimmed by 5 bases and J by 4 bases, leaving 11 bases between them. The CDR3 extends over 13 amino acids. CDR3 loop: CASSAQVGETQYF. CDR3 DNA sequence: TGTGCCAGCAGTGCTCAGGTGGGAGAGACCCAGTACTTC.

This chain connects TRBV11-2 to TRBJ1-3, with 7 bases matching TRBD1. This CDR3 is 16 amino acids long. Germline trimming cut 3 bases from V and 0 bases from J; bases unmatched to any gene: 5. CDR1 is SGHAT and CDR2 is FQNNGV in the germline V gene. DNA of the CDR3: TGTGCCAGCAGCTTTGGGACAGCAGCCTCTGGAAACACCATATATTTT. It encodes CASSFGTAASGNTIYF.

The J gene is TRBJ1-2, the V gene TRBV9; no reliable D call. This CDR3 contains 15 residues. The ends were cut back, 5 bases at V and 4 bases at J, with 18 bases in the middle. Per the germline V gene, CDR1 is SGDLS and CDR2 is YYNGEE. CDR3 region: CASSPSSGYGYGYTF. The CDR3 DNA reads TGTGCCAGCAGTCCTTCGAGCGGTTACGGCTATGGCTACACCTTC.

V gene TRBV28 combines with J gene TRBJ2-3, with 7 bases that match TRBD2. Trimming at V came to 4 bases and at J to 0 bases, leaving 10 bases not matched to a gene. CDR3 length: 17 amino acids. The germline gives CDR1 MDHEN, CDR2 SYDVKM. The DNA for the CDR3 is TGTGCCAGCAGTTCGTCCTTAGGGCGGGGGAGCACAGATACGCAGTATTTT. This codes for CASSSSLGRGSTDTQYF.

This chain connects TRBV30 to TRBJ1-1, with 7 nucleotides matching TRBD1. V dropped 4 bases and J dropped 5; count of bases not matched to a gene: 10. This CDR3 region has 14 residues. The germline V gene has CDR1 GTSNPN and CDR2 SVGIG (reference sequence). CDR3 in DNA: TGTGCCTGGAAGATGACAGGGCTCAGGACTGAAGCTTTCTTT. As protein: CAWKMTGLRTEAFF.

Comment on this clone: Within the sample, other DNA sequences also encode this same CDR3. This chain links TRBV18 with TRBJ1-5; possibly TRBD1 for D (6 bases). Trimming left V 2 bases short and J 5 bases short, with 7 bases between. The CDR3 runs to 13 residues. CDR1 is KGHSH, CDR2 LQKENI, per germline. The CDR3: CASSPAGDQPQHF. CDR3 nucleotide sequence: TGTGCCAGCTCACCAGCAGGGGATCAGCCCCAGCATTTT.

The CDR3 is CASSYRGYDEKLFF. DNA for the CDR3: TGCGCCAGCAGCTACAGGGGGTACGATGAAAAACTGTTTTTT. The rearrangement links TRBV5-1 to TRBJ1-4; 8 bases agree with TRBD1. CDR1 SGHRS and CDR2 YFSETQ come from the germline V gene. Trimming removed 3 bases from V and 6 bases from J; junction bases left unmatched: 4. The CDR3 runs to 14 residues.

J is TRBJ2-7 and V is TRBV11-2, with D perhaps TRBD1 (5 bases). V was trimmed by 7 bases and J by 4 bases, leaving 8 bases between them. This CDR3 spans 11 amino acids. CDR1 is SGHAT, CDR2 FQNNGV, per germline. In nucleotides, the CDR3 is TGTGCCAGCACCCCAGGGTACGAGCAGTACTTC. Residues: CASTPGYEQYF.

The genes are TRBV7-8 and TRBJ1-1; 9 bases agree with TRBD1. The CDR3 has 15 amino acids. The trim removed 3 bases at V and 4 bases at J, leaving 6 bases unmatched. Germline V lookup: CDR1 SGHVS, CDR2 FQNEAQ. For the CDR3, the DNA is TGTGCCAGCAGCTTTTCAACAGGGGGCGGCACTGAAGCTTTCTTT. Its translation is CASSFSTGGGTEAFF.

This chain connects TRBV5-1 to TRBJ2-2, with D unclear. The V gene's germline CDR1 is SGHRS and CDR2 YFSETQ. Trimming removed 2 bases from V and 7 bases from J, with 15 bases in between. The CDR3 loop spans 15 amino acids. CDR3 bases: TGCGCCAGCAGCTTTAGCCTCTCTCACGGCGGGGAGCTGTTTTTT. Its translation: CASSFSLSHGGELFF.

This chain links TRBV2 with TRBJ1-4; TRBD1 matches 8 bases. J gave up 3 bases and V 5 bases, and 5 bases lay outside the gene matches. Germline CDR1 SNHLY, CDR2 FYNNEI. This CDR3 is 15 amino acids long. The CDR3 here is CASSLQGVPNEKLFF. For the CDR3, the DNA is TGTGCCAGCAGTCTACAGGGGGTCCCTAATGAAAAACTGTTTTTT. Supplemented by reference TRBV2 and TRBJ1-4, the full variable domain reads EPEVTQTPSHQVTQMGQEVILRCVPISNHLYFYWYRQILGQKVEFLVSFYNNEISEKSEIFDDQFSVERPDGSNFTLKIRSTKLEDSAMYFCASSLQGVPNEKLFFGSGTQLSVL.

The chain couples TRBV28 to TRBJ2-2; TRBD2 might be the D (5 bases). Germline CDR1 and CDR2: MDHEN and SYDVKM. This CDR3 is 15 amino acids long. The V and J ends lost 3 bases and 5 bases respectively, with 13 bases between them. The CDR3 bases are TGTGCCAGCAGTTTGAAGGGAGTTTGGACCGGGGAGCTGTTTTTT. This gives the protein CASSLKGVWTGELFF.

The rearrangement links TRBV5-1 to TRBJ2-1; the D gene is possibly TRBD1 (6 bases). Germline CDR1 SGHRS, CDR2 YFSETQ. Trimming cost V 0 bases and J 3 bases, with 10 bases left between them. The CDR3 consists of 15 residues. CDR3 amino acids: CASSLGGQIYNEQFF. DNA for the CDR3: TGCGCCAGCAGCTTGGGCGGACAGATCTACAATGAGCAGTTCTTC.

This chain connects TRBV6-2 or TRBV6-3 to TRBJ1-6; D gene ambiguous. Germline V gene sequence: CDR1 MNHEY, CDR2 SVGEGT. CDR3 length equals 18 residues. V was pared by 7 bases and J by 4 bases, with 23 bases between. CDR3 region: CASTPGSGRERYNSPLHF. In nucleotides, the CDR3 is TGTGCCAGCACCCCGGGTTCCGGCCGGGAACGGTATAATTCACCCCTCCACTTT.

The chain uses TRBV6-5 and TRBJ1-1, with D uncertain. Germline V gene lookup returns CDR1 MNHEY and CDR2 SVGAGI. V was pared by 5 bases and J by 4 bases, with 11 bases between. This CDR3 spans 13 amino acids. The CDR3 is CASSQIRATEAFF. The CDR3 DNA follows: TGTGCCAGCAGTCAGATACGTGCCACTGAAGCTTTCTTT.

The chain joins TRBV5-1 to TRBJ2-1, with TRBD1 as a possible D gene (6 bases). V was clipped by 0 bases and J by 8 bases, with 12 bases between them. The germline gives CDR1 SGHRS, CDR2 YFSETQ. This CDR3 is built from 14 residues. The CDR3 DNA sequence: TGCGCCAGCAGCTTGGTTCAGGGGACGGATGAGCAGTTCTTC. Residues: CASSLVQGTDEQFF.

V usage is TRBV7-5 and J usage is TRBJ1-6; the D call in the table, TRBD1, was not verified against the DNA. TRBV7-5 is flagged as a pseudogene. CDR3 length: 22 residues. CDR3: CVRSSGRLQTRRDSSYNSPLHF. CDR3 DNA sequence: TGTGTCAGAAGCTCAGGCCGCCTCCAGACTCGACGGGACAGCTCCTATAATTCACCCCTCCACTTT.

This chain connects TRBV5-1 to TRBJ1-1; D remains ambiguous. Trimming removed 4 bases from V and 2 bases from J, with 6 bases in between. This CDR3 contains 12 residues. Per the germline V gene, CDR1 is SGHRS and CDR2 is YFSETQ. CDR3 nucleotides: TGCGCCAGCAGCCGACTAAACACTGAAGCTTTCTTT. It translates to CASSRLNTEAFF.

The gene calls are TRBV4-1 and TRBJ2-7; D may be TRBD1 (5 bases). Deletions cut 4 bases from V and 3 bases from J, with 7 bases between. The length of the CDR3 is 12 residues. In germline, CDR1 is MGHRA, CDR2 YSYEKL. CDR3: CASSRDSYEQYF. In DNA, the CDR3 is TGCGCCAGCAGCCGAGACAGCTACGAGCAGTACTTC.

The V call is TRBV28, the J call TRBJ2-7, with D hard to call. Germline V gene lookup returns CDR1 MDHEN and CDR2 SYDVKM. There are 14 residues in the CDR3. V was cut by 3 bases and J by 3 bases, with 12 bases left in between. The CDR3 bases are TGTGCCAGCAGTTTGCGACTCATTGGCTACGAGCAGTACTTC. This codes for CASSLRLIGYEQYF.

Of note for this clone: At the DNA level, this CDR3 is encoded by other sequences in the same sample as well. The gene calls are TRBV11-3 and TRBJ2-2, with D possibly TRBD1 on 6 matching bases. The CDR3 is made up of 12 amino acids. Germline-derived CDR1 and CDR2 are SGHNT and YENEEA. V was trimmed by 4 bases and J by 7 bases, leaving 7 bases between them. The CDR3 region is CASSYRDGELFF. The CDR3 bases are TGTGCCAGCAGCTACAGGGACGGGGAGCTGTTTTTT. The whole variable domain, remainder taken from reference TRBV11-3 and TRBJ2-2, is EAGVVQSPRYKIIEKKQPVAFWCNPISGHNTLYWYLQNLGQGPELLIRYENEEAVDDSQLPKDRFSAERLKGVDSTLKIQPAELGDSAVYLCASSYRDGELFFGEGSRLTVL.

CDR3 nucleotides: TGTGCCAGCAGCGCAGTAGCGGGGAGCACAGATACGCAGTATTTT. Its translation is CASSAVAGSTDTQYF. The rearrangement uses TRBV4-2 and TRBJ2-3, with 8 positions matching TRBD2. The junction had 4 bases not matched to a gene; V was cut back by 5 bases and J by 0 bases. CDR1 is LGHNA, CDR2 YNFKEQ, per germline. The CDR3 loop spans 15 amino acids.

The chain is built from TRBV18 and TRBJ1-4; D not certain. Trimming took off 1 base at V and 8 bases at J, with 14 bases between the two ends. Germline lookup yields CDR1 KGHSH and CDR2 LQKENI. The CDR3 runs 15 residues. CDR3 sequence (DNA): TGTGCCAGCTCACCACGGCGGGGAAAGTCCGAAAAACTGTTTTTT. Translated, it gives CASSPRRGKSEKLFF.

This clone was recorded only once. This chain connects TRBV5-1 to TRBJ1-4; TRBD1 agrees at 8 bases. The trim removed 5 bases at V and 0 bases at J, leaving 3 bases unmatched. The germline CDR1 and CDR2 sequences are SGHRS and YFSETQ. The CDR3 is made up of 15 amino acids. CDR3 protein: CASSLTGATNEKLFF. Written as DNA, the CDR3 is TGCGCCAGCAGTTTGACAGGGGCAACTAATGAAAAACTGTTTTTT.

The chain combines TRBV27 with TRBJ1-6; TRBD1 is a possible D gene (5 bases). This CDR3 is built from 14 residues. The germline V gene has CDR1 MNHEY and CDR2 SMNVEV (reference sequence). Trimming pared 2 bases from V and 9 bases from J, leaving 11 bases between. CDR3 nucleotides: TGTGCCAGCAGTTTAAGCAGGGTGGGTTCACCCCTCCACTTT. As protein: CASSLSRVGSPLHF.